In its sample, the clone carrying this T cell receptor beta chain was seen once. The antigen is not known. The sample belongs to a study of OX40 agonist ivuxolimab in advanced cancers. Across the study: Patients were dosed intravenously with ivuxolimab at 0.01 to 10 mg/kg every 2 weeks. General study findings and limits: Several nonresponders also turned out to have low normalized T-cell clonal expansion. Both CD4+ and CD8+ T cell populations in blood had undergone clonal expansion by week 6 at 0.1 to 3.0 mg/kg.

This table comes from immunoSEQ multiplex PCR, and its TCRdb copy is limited to in-frame clones, with some not included. Of 55,000 to 70,000 clones listed, around 83% are singletons. The V gene's germline CDR1 is MNHNS and CDR2 SASEGT. This CDR3 spans 14 amino acids. Trimming removed 7 bases from V and 4 bases from J; junction bases left unmatched: 6. Sequences were derived from CD4+ or CD8+ T cells sorted from blood, sampled in a trial of the OX40 agonist ivuxolimab. The genes are TRBV6-1 and TRBJ1-1; 10 bases are a match to TRBD1. The TCR comes from an adult with an advanced solid tumor such as melanoma, head and neck, liver or kidney cancer. CDR3 residues: CASIGQGVVTEAFF. Here the CDR3 DNA reads TGTGCCAGCATCGGACAGGGGGTAGTCACTGAAGCTTTCTTT.